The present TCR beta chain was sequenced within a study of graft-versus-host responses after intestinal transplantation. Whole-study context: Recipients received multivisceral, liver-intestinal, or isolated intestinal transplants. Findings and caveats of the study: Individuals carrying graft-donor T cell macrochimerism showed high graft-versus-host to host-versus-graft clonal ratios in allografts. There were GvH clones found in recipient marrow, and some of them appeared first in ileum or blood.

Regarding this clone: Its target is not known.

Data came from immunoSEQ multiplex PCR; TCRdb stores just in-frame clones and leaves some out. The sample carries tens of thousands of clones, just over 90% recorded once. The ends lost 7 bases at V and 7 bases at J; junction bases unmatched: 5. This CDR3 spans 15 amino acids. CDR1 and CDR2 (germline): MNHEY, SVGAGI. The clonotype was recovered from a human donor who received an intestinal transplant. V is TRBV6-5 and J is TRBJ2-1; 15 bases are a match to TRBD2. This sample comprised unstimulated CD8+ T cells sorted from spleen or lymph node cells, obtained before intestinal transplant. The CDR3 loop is CASMGLAGGKNEQFF. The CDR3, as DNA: TGTGCCAGCATGGGACTAGCGGGGGGAAAGAATGAGCAGTTCTTC.